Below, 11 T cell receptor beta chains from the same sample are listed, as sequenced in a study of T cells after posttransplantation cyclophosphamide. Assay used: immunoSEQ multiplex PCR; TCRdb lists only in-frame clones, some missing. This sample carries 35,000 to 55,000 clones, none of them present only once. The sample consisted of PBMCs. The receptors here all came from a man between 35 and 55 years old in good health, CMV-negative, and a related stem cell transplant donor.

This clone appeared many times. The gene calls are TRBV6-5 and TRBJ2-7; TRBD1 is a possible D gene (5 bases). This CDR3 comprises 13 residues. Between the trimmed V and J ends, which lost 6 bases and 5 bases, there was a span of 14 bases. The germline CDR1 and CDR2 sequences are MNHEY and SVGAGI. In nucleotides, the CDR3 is TGTGCCAGCAGCTTGGGGCAGGGCCACGAGCAGTACTTC. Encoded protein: CASSLGQGHEQYF.

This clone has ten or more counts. DNA for the CDR3: TGCGCCAGCGGGGGTTCGGCGGGAGATAAGTCAGAGACCCAGTACTTC. Residues: CASGGSAGDKSETQYF. V usage is TRBV4-1 and J usage is TRBJ2-5; 7 bases match TRBD2. V dropped 8 bases and J dropped 4; count of bases not matched to a gene: 16. CDR1 is MGHRA, CDR2 YSYEKL, per germline. This CDR3 has 16 amino acids.

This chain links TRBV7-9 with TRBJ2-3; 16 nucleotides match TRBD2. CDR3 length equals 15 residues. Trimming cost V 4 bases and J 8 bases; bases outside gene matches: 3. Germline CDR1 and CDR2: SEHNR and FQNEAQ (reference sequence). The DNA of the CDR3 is TGTGCCAGCAGCTCGGGACTAGCGGGAGGGCTTACGCAGTATTTT. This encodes CASSSGLAGGLTQYF.

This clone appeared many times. The CDR3 coding sequence is TGCGCCAGCAGTCCGGGACAGGGGTTTTTCTCCTACGAGCAGTACTTC. Protein: CASSPGQGFFSYEQYF. The genes are TRBV5-1 and TRBJ2-7; 10 positions match TRBD1. CDR1 and CDR2 (germline): SGHRS, YFSETQ. The CDR3 is 16 residues long. The V gene end was trimmed by 5 bases and the J gene end by 0 bases; junction bases not matched to a gene: 8.

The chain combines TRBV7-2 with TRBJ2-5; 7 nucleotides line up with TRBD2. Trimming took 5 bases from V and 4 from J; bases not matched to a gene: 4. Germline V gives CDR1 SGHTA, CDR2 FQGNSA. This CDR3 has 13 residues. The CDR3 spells CASSKGLGETQYF. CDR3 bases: TGTGCCAGCAGCAAAGGACTAGGAGAGACCCAGTACTTC.

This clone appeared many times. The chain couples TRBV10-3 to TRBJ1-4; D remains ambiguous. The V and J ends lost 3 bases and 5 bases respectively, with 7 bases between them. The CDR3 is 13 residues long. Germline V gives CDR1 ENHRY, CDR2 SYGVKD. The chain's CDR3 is CAISDGINEKLFF. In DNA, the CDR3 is TGTGCCATCAGTGATGGCATAAATGAAAAACTGTTTTTT.

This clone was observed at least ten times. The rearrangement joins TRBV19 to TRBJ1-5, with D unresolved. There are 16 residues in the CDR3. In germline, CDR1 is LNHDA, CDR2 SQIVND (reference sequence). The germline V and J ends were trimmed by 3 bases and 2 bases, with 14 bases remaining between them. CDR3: CASSILGDYGNQPQHF. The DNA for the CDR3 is TGTGCCAGTAGTATCTTGGGCGACTATGGCAATCAGCCCCAGCATTTT. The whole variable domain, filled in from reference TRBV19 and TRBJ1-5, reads DGGITQSPKYLFRKEGQNVTLSCEQNLNHDAMYWYRQDPGQGLRLIYYSQIVNDFQKGDIAEGYSVSREKKESFPLTVTSAQKNPTAFYLCASSILGDYGNQPQHFGDGTRLSIL.

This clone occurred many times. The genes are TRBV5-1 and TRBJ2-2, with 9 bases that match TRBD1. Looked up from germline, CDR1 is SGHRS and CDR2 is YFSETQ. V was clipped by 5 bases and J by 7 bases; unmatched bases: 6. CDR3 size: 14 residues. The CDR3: CASRPGQGDGELFF. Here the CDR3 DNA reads TGCGCCAGCAGACCGGGACAGGGTGACGGGGAGCTGTTTTTT.

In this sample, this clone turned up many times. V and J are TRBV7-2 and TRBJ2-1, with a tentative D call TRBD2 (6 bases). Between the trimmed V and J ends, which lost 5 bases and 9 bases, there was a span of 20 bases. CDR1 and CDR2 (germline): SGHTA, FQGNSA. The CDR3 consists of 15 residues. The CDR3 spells CASSAAGNLLREQFF. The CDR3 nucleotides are TGTGCCAGCAGCGCCGCGGGGAATCTTCTACGTGAGCAGTTCTTC.

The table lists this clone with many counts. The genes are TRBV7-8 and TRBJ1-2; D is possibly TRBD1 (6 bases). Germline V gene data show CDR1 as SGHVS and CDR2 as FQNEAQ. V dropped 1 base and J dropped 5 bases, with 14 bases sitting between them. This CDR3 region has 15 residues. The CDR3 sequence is CASSLGPGAPYGYTF. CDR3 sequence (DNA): TGTGCCAGCAGCTTAGGTCCAGGGGCCCCATATGGCTACACCTTC.

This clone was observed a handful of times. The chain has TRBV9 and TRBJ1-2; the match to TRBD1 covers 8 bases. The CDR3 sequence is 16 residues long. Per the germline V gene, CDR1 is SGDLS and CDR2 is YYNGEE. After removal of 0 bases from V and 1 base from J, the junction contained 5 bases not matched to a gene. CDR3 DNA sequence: TGTGCCAGCAGCGTAGTGGGGACAGGCCTTAACTATGGCTACACCTTC. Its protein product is CASSVVGTGLNYGYTF.